This T cell receptor (beta chain) came from a study of regulatory T cells in long-lasting Graves disease (dated by TCRdb to 2020 to 2023). About the study as a whole: Patients with newly diagnosed Graves' disease had been on antithyroid drugs for under 3 months. Patients with persistent Graves' disease were compared with patients with newly diagnosed Graves' disease using TCR sequencing and RNA sequencing of peripheral blood. The study was registered as a clinical trial and conducted in China. A total of about 35 samples underwent TCR sequencing, from about 13 patients with persistent Graves' disease and 20 patients with newly diagnosed Graves' disease.

General study outcomes and caveats: Compared with newly diagnosed patients, persistent Graves' disease patients had lower TCR Shannon entropy and fewer highly expanded clones, which suggests clonal expansion. The authors noted that the small sample size was a limitation that may lower accuracy. Sequencing and analysis were restricted to the TCR beta chain. Peripheral blood alone was examined, since thyroid tissue, which constituted the primary lesion, could not be accessed. Persistent patients shared more public clonotypes among themselves (around 2,500) than newly diagnosed patients did (more than 950). Persistent disease showed preferential use of TRBV28, TRBJ1-2 and TRBJ2-5, whereas newly diagnosed disease favored TRBV20-1 and TRBJ2-1.

CDR1 is given as SGHTA and CDR2 as FQGTGA, both from the germline V gene. The CDR3 measures 17 amino acids from cysteine to phenylalanine. Just the 51-base CDR3 DNA is kept, in frame starting at base 1. Between the V and J ends, shortened by 2 bases and 2 bases respectively, the junction contains 15 bases. Library preparation used multiplex PCR. The sequencer was an Illumina HiSeq 4000. To build TCR beta libraries, CDR3 regions were amplified by Arm-PCR using iRepertoire HTBI primers. Before sequencing, the PCR products underwent gel purification. The authors' pipeline ran thus. Gene usage analysis of CDR3 amino acid clonotypes used the 62 TRBV and 14 to 15 TRBJ segments found across samples. COPE and FqMerger were used to merge the filtered high-quality paired reads into contigs. BLAST was used to align contigs to IMGT TRBV, TRBD and TRBJ reference genes, and CDR3 was defined according to IMGT. Any clonotype with a frequency above 0.1% was counted as a highly expanded clone. Repertoire diversity was measured by Shannon entropy, and V-J evenness by the Gini coefficient. A clonotype was considered public if more than one individual shared it. TCRdb reran the public reads through fastp at Q25 and MiXCR, keeping productive beta chains. Every CDR3 protein is listed once, alongside the most common genes and DNA of its rows. V and J calls and clone size were set by TCRdb, not the authors. The sample data list about 440,000 distinct CDR3 sequences, and 15% of these were observed just once. The ten largest clones represent over 15% of the sample.

According to the study, the label for this sample's time point signals: newly diagnosed GD, antithyroid drugs for less than 3 months. For both TCR sequencing and RNA sequencing, RNA was extracted from PBMCs in TRIzol. The diagnosis of Graves' disease followed American Thyroid Association guidelines. Patients were recruited from an endocrinology department in Xi'an, China. From each patient, approximately 10 milliliters of peripheral blood was collected into an EDTA anticoagulant tube. Ficoll Paque Plus density gradient separation was used to isolate PBMCs, and no further T cell sorting was done. An Agilent 2100 Bioanalyzer and agarose gel were used to assess RNA quality, and a NanoDrop 2000 was used to measure RNA concentration. Details on this clonotype: Which antigen it targets is not known. The input lacks base qualities; no much larger clone sits a single base away.

The same data also went into a second study, on T cells in Graves' hyperthyroidism and ophthalmopathy. Taken from the second paper: Graves' hyperthyroidism was defined as stable when no progression to ophthalmopathy occurred over 18 months of follow-up. The hyperthyroidism patients were between 18 and 65 years old and newly diagnosed, with a disease duration of less than 2 months. Any patient with an uncontrolled infection, another autoimmune disease, pregnancy or lactation was excluded. Diagnoses were based on clinical symptoms, serum thyroxine and TRAb, thyroid ultrasound and orbital computed tomography. A first-round RT-PCR of the TCR CDR3 used the HTBI primer set with the Qiagen OneStep RT-PCR kit. Most expanded thyroid clonotypes (frequency above 0.001) were also detected in blood, suggesting blood repertoires may reflect thyroid immune responses. In cross-validation, a model built on a 13 V-J signature told ophthalmopathy apart from stable hyperthyroidism with about 90% sensitivity and approximately 81% specificity, and in testing the same model reached 80%/75%. During validation, the model predicted progression to ophthalmopathy a median of approximately 6.5 months ahead of onset, with roughly 65% sensitivity and almost 75% specificity. To identify TCR V-J signatures that set the groups apart, the researchers used a discovery cohort of about a hundred patients, made up of 40 to 45 with Graves' ophthalmopathy and about 59 with stable Graves' hyperthyroidism. Prospective prediction of ophthalmopathy was tested in an independent validation cohort of fewer than 20 hyperthyroidism patients and 15 to 17 patients who later progressed to ophthalmopathy. The approximately 100 discovery patients were divided at random into training and test sets in a 7:3 ratio. Thyroid tissue and blood T-cell repertoires from several Graves' hyperthyroidism patients were also compared in the study. Following sampling, methimazole starting at 30 mg daily was given to hyperthyroidism patients, and high-dose intravenous methylprednisolone was given to ophthalmopathy patients. Libraries were constructed in a second round of multiplex PCR, after which size selection and purification were carried out. Sequencing of the libraries was done on an Illumina HiSeq2000 using paired-end 100 bp reads. SOAPnuke was used to process the raw data, removing reads that contained adapters or uncalled bases, had a mean Phred below 15, or lacked an exact match to the constant primer or identifier. High-quality paired reads were merged with COPE v1.2.5, and unique nucleotide sequences were defined as clonotypes. MiTCR v1.1 was used to align the clonotypes against IMGT TRBV, TRBD and TRBJ reference segments. The analysis was restricted to V-J combinations with a frequency above 0.0001, which together covered 98% to 99.2% of the repertoires. A TCS score was defined as the ratio of F50 (clonal expansion) to E x V (chaos), with BLOSUM62-based TCRdist applied between CDR3 peptides within each V-J. Welch's t-statistics and random forest reduced roughly 500 V-J features to about 13, which were used in a naive Bayes classifier (R e1071). Sample size was not statistically predetermined, and blinding of investigators to group allocation was not performed. According to the paper, TCR Vbeta CDR3 sequencing was carried out on over 130 peripheral blood samples, which came from fewer than 50 ophthalmopathy, some 73 hyperthyroidism and about 17 progressor patients.

The sample consisted of peripheral blood mononuclear cells (PBMCs), taken at new diagnosis, from a patient treated with antithyroid drugs. The receptor chain draws on TRBV7-3 and TRBJ2-2; TRBD1 could be the D gene, as 5 bases match. This TCR was sampled from a woman aged 30 to 39 with Graves disease. Donor details come from another sample of the same person, matched by shared clones. This receptor carries the CDR3 CASSLLPDGANTGELFF. The DNA sequence is as follows: TGTGCCAGCAGCTTACTACCGGATGGGGCAAACACCGGGGAGCTGTTTTTT.